The 3 T cell receptor beta chains reported below all come from one sample, sequenced in a study of blood T cell repertoires in COVID-19. Measured with immunoSEQ multiplex PCR; TCRdb has only the in-frame clones, and not every one. The sample contains around 260,000 clones, around four fifths of which appear only once. Sequencing was performed on peripheral blood. The receptor set was obtained from a man aged 55 to 70 with acute or convalescent COVID-19.

The chain joins TRBV10-3 to TRBJ1-2; no firm D call. Looked up from germline, CDR1 is ENHRY and CDR2 is SYGVKD. This CDR3 is 14 amino acids long. With 3 bases removed from V and 0 bases from J, the gap between germline ends came to 8 bases. CDR3 sequence: CAISEGGSNYGYTF. The CDR3 nucleotides read TGTGCCATCAGTGAAGGAGGATCTAACTATGGCTACACCTTC.

The chain couples TRBV5-5 to TRBJ2-3; TRBD2 matches 12 bases. Germline assignment: CDR1 SGHKS and CDR2 YYEKEE (reference sequence). The CDR3 has 16 residues. The V and J ends lost 4 bases and 3 bases, in that order; junction bases with no gene match: 6. CDR3 in amino acids: CASSTGTSGSTDTQYF. CDR3 sequence (DNA): TGTGCCAGCAGCACCGGGACTAGCGGGTCTACAGATACGCAGTATTTT.

This clone occurred once. The chain carries TRBV7-2 and TRBJ2-5; 10 nucleotides agree with TRBD2. V shed 3 bases and J 10 bases; nucleotides not matched to a gene: 11. The CDR3 has 15 amino acids. Germline CDR1 and CDR2: SGHTA and FQGNSA. CDR3 amino acids: CASSFSSAGGPHQYF. The CDR3, as DNA: TGTGCCAGCAGCTTTTCGTCAGCGGGAGGGCCTCACCAGTACTTC.